This T cell receptor beta chain was captured in a study of blood T cell repertoires in COVID-19 (dated by TCRdb to the early 2020s). Background for the entire study: Samples covering the acute and convalescent phases of COVID-19 were provided by collaborators in the United States, Italy and Spain. HLA class I and class II types, where available, came from metadata supplied by the sample provider rather than from assay-based typing. A de-identified subject ID, COVID-19 status, age in years and sex were almost always included in the sample metadata. The material from the prospective study consisted of cDNA or gDNA derived from T cells, B-cell-depleted T cells, or PBMCs. Samples came from the ongoing ImmuneRACE study (first 160 participants) plus 1,254 subjects from 6 global collaborators. The repertoires were made available in a free public database intended to serve as a resource for research on the immune response to SARS-CoV-2. Deeply sampled blood TCRbeta repertoires from subjects exposed to, actively infected with, or recovered from COVID-19 were included in the dataset.

In the case of this clone: The antigen this receptor binds is unknown. One base away there is no much larger clone; base qualities are not given.

The research as a whole found: The quantity of clinical and demographic metadata differed by source and by participant and was supplied without curation.

The immunoSEQ Assay, a bias-controlled multiplex PCR, was used to amplify TCRbeta CDR3 regions from genomic DNA. Under the source paper's analysis protocol: The number of nucleated cells in each sample was estimated from the amplification of reference gene primers within the assay. To quantify the absolute abundance of each unique TCRbeta CDR3 rearrangement, sequence reads were collapsed and filtered. For each sample, productive Simpson clonality was calculated as the square root of Simpson's diversity index across productive rearrangements. The clones in this table, taken by TCRdb from immuneACCESS, are in-frame only. Not every clone is retained; where verified, under half of the shortfall comes from an unresolved V gene, and the cause of the rest is unknown. The DNA gave D and trimming, while V, J and clone size come from that table. Across this sample there are 120,000 or so clones, with 84% seen only once. The ten largest clones take up approximately 3.5% of the sample.

Enrolling through a virtual design, the prospective study's participants ranged in age from roughly 18 to 90 years and lived across some 22 United States geographic areas. In the prospective study, participants were assigned to cohorts based on the clinical history participants reported in a screening survey and a study questionnaire. ImmuneRACE Cohort 3 recovered participants were defined by two consecutive negative NP/OP PCR tests, healthcare professional clearance, or symptom resolution. Mobile phlebotomists in the prospective study collected whole blood, serum and a nasopharyngeal or oropharyngeal swab from every participant. Prospective study participants could optionally give additional blood draws and questionnaires over an approximately two-month period. Before DNA extraction, blood samples from the prospective study were shipped at room temperature or frozen. The germline V end is reduced by 3 bases and the J end by 1 base; junction bases left unmatched: 10. From the cysteine up to the phenylalanine, the CDR3 has a length of 18 residues. This entry keeps only the CDR3 DNA: 54 bases, framed from base 1. Via the germline V gene (reference sequence), CDR1 is MNHEY and CDR2 SMNVEV.

The V and J segments used are TRBV27 and TRBJ1-5; 9 bases in the middle match TRBD1. This receptor was identified in a woman aged 25 to 39 who had recovered from COVID-19. Sequencing was carried out using PBMCs or T cells enriched from blood (not recorded which). The nucleotide sequence reads as follows: TGTGCCAGCAGTTTGGGGAGGGGACAGGGAATAAGCAATCAGCCCCAGCATTTT. Its protein is CASSLGRGQGISNQPQHF.